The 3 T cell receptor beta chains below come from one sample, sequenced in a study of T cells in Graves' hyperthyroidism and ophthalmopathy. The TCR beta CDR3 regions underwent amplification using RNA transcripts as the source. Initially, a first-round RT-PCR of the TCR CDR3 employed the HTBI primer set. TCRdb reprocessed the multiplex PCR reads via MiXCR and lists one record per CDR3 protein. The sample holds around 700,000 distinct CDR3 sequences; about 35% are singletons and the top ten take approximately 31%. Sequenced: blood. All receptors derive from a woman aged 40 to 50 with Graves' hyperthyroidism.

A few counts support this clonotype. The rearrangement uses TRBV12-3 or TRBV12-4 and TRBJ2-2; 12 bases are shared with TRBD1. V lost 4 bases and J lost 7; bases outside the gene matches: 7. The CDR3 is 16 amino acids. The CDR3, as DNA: TGTGCCAGCAGTTACGGGACAGGGGGCGTGGACGGGGAGCTGTTTTTT. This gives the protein CASSYGTGGVDGELFF.

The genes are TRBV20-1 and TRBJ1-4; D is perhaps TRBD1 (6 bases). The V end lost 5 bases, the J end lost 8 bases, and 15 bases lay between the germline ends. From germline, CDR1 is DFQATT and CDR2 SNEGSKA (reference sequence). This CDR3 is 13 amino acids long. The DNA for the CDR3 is TGCAGTGCTTCCCCCGGGGGGCGGGAAAAACTGTTTTTT. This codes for CSASPGGREKLFF.

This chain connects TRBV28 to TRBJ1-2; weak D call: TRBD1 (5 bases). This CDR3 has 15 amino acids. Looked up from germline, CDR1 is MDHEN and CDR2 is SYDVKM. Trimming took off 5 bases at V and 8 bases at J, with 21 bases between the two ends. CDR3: CASSLPQGRVEGYTF. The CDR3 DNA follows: TGTGCCAGCAGTCTGCCTCAGGGACGAGTAGAGGGCTACACCTTC.